These 5 T cell receptor beta chains share one sample of origin, sequenced in a study of cytomegalovirus exposure and HLA in healthy donors. A multiplex PCR was run with 60 Vbeta primers and 13 Jbeta primers. The assay was immunoSEQ multiplex PCR, and TCRdb's table has in-frame clones only and misses some. The sample contains roughly 130,000 clones, around four fifths of which appear only once. The source material was PBMCs. Receptors originate from a woman in her thirties or forties in good health and CMV-seropositive.

J is TRBJ1-5 and V is TRBV19, with 7 bases aligning to TRBD1. The CDR3 has 17 residues. Germline CDR1 and CDR2: LNHDA and SQIVND (reference sequence). With 6 bases clipped from V and 1 base from J, the junction kept 12 bases outside the gene matches. The CDR3 loop reads CASRNRGSGGSNQPQHF. CDR3 DNA: TGTGCCAGTAGAAACAGGGGCTCAGGGGGGAGCAATCAGCCCCAGCATTTT. The entire variable domain, with the rest obtained from reference TRBV19 and TRBJ1-5, is as follows: DGGITQSPKYLFRKEGQNVTLSCEQNLNHDAMYWYRQDPGQGLRLIYYSQIVNDFQKGDIAEGYSVSREKKESFPLTVTSAQKNPTAFYLCASRNRGSGGSNQPQHFGDGTRLSIL.

This chain connects TRBV18 to TRBJ2-1; 7 bases align to TRBD1. CDR1 KGHSH and CDR2 LQKENI come from the germline V gene. This CDR3 contains 12 residues. J lost 12 bases, V lost 3 bases, and 5 bases had no gene match. CDR3 loop: CASSPQDRVQFF. DNA for the CDR3: TGTGCCAGCTCACCCCAAGACAGGGTGCAGTTCTTC.

The gene calls are TRBV19 and TRBJ1-1, with 7 nucleotides matching TRBD1. Losses at the gene ends were 2 bases for V and 5 bases for J; bases not matched to a gene: 5. The CDR3 length is 14 residues. Germline V gene sequence: CDR1 LNHDA, CDR2 SQIVND (reference sequence). CDR3 in amino acids: CASSITGVSTEAFF. Here the CDR3 DNA reads TGTGCCAGTAGTATAACAGGGGTTTCAACTGAAGCTTTCTTT.

The chain couples TRBV19 to TRBJ1-1; perhaps TRBD1 as D (5 bases). The V gene's germline CDR1 is LNHDA and CDR2 SQIVND (reference sequence). The CDR3 loop spans 10 amino acids. V lost 7 bases and J 8 bases, leaving 8 bases between the germline ends. The CDR3 nucleotides are TGTGCCAGTATGGCAGGGGAAGCTTTCTTT. Its translation: CASMAGEAFF.

The chain is built from TRBV30 and TRBJ1-1, with D tentatively TRBD1 (5 bases). Trimming pared 2 bases from V and 7 bases from J, leaving 17 bases between. The V gene's germline CDR1 is GTSNPN and CDR2 SVGIG (reference sequence). The CDR3 consists of 14 residues. Here the CDR3 DNA reads TGTGCCTGGAGTCCCGGCAGGGCTGAGAATGAAGCTTTCTTT. Encoded protein: CAWSPGRAENEAFF.